Below, one TCR beta chain is given with its context. No antigen is known for it. There are no base qualities to consult, and no much larger clone falls within one base. The data belong to a study of blood T cell repertoires in COVID-19 (dated by TCRdb to 2020 to 2022). Notes on the research overall: Samples covering the acute and convalescent phases of COVID-19 were provided by collaborators in the United States, Italy and Spain. The repertoires were released in a freely available public database intended as a resource for research on the immune response to SARS-CoV-2. Samples came from the ongoing ImmuneRACE study (first 160 participants) plus 1,254 subjects from 6 global collaborators. Where available, HLA class I and class II types were taken from metadata supplied by the sample provider and were not determined by assay-based typing. Nearly every sample came with metadata listing a de-identified subject ID, COVID-19 status, age in years and sex. The material from the prospective study consisted of cDNA or gDNA derived from T cells, B-cell-depleted T cells, or PBMCs. The dataset comprised deeply sampled blood TCRbeta repertoires from subjects exposed to, actively infected with, or recovered from COVID-19.

TCRbeta CDR3 regions were amplified from genomic DNA by means of the immunoSEQ Assay, a bias-controlled multiplex PCR. From the authors' description of their analysis: Nucleated cell counts per sample were estimated from amplification of reference gene primers within the assay. Sequence reads were collapsed and filtered to measure the absolute abundance of every unique TCRbeta CDR3 rearrangement. For each sample, productive Simpson clonality was calculated by taking the square root of Simpson's diversity index across productive rearrangements. The table comes from immuneACCESS by way of TCRdb, which keeps in-frame sequences with V and J called. Part of the clones is missing from these tables; in studies checked, under half for an unresolved V gene and the rest for unknown reasons. V and J calls and clone size come straight from that table; D and trimming were deduced from the DNA. In all, the sample holds under 55,000 clones, and about four fifths of those were seen once. The top ten clonotypes cover 11% to 15% of the sample.

Findings and caveats that apply to the study as a whole: The quantity of clinical and demographic metadata differed by source and by participant and was supplied without curation.

Collaborating institutions collected whole blood in K2EDTA tubes following their own protocols. Collaborator samples were shipped for TCRbeta analysis as frozen whole blood, isolated PBMCs, or DNA extracted from either sample type. The CDR3 goes from the cysteine to the phenylalanine over 17 residues. Just CDR3 DNA is preserved here, 51 bases in frame from base 1. The germline V gene gives CDR1 as KGHDR and CDR2 as SFDVKD. V loses 2 bases of germline sequence and J loses 10 bases, and the interval between the two ends is 23 bases. The specimen sequenced was peripheral blood. This sequence originates from a human donor in a cohort sampled during active COVID-19. The chain employs TRBV24-1 and TRBJ2-1; the best D guess is TRBD1, with 8 bases matching. Read as DNA, the sequence is TGTGCCACCAGTGATTCGGGGGGACAGGCCCCAGCAGGGGAGCAGTTCTTC. Its product reads: CATSDSGGQAPAGEQFF.